This T cell receptor beta chain was documented in a study of radiotherapy plus CTLA-4 blockade in lung cancer. Points from the study as a whole: Following radiotherapy plus ipilimumab, tumor-derived TCR clones expanded in the blood. Interferon-beta, together with early blood T cell clone dynamics, reportedly best predicted response.

Method: immunoSEQ multiplex PCR; TCRdb's copy keeps in-frame clones and lacks some. The data contain more than 40,000 clones, around 72% of them singletons. Trimming removed 4 bases at V and 12 bases at J, with 10 bases between. This CDR3 contains 12 residues. Germline CDR1 reads LNHDA; CDR2 reads SQIVND (reference sequence). Comment on this clone: Its antigen is not known.

Specimen: peripheral blood, collected from a patient treated with radiotherapy plus ipilimumab. The chain combines TRBV19 with TRBJ1-6, with D possibly TRBD1 on 6 matching bases. The clonotype comes from a human donor with non-small cell lung cancer who had a complete response to radiotherapy plus ipilimumab. CDR3 in DNA: TGTGCCAGTAGTACCTGGGGGCTACCCCTCCACTTT. It specifies CASSTWGLPLHF.